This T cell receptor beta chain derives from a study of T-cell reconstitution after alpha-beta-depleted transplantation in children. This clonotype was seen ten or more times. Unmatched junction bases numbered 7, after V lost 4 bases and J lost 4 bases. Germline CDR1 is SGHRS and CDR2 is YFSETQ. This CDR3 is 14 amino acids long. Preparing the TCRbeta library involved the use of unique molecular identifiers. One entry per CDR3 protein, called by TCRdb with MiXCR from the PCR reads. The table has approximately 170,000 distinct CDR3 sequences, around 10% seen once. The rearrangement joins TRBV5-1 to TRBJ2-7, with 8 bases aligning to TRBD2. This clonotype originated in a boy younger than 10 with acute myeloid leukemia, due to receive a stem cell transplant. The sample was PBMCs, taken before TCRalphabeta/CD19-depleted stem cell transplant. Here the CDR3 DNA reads TGCGCCAGCAGCCCCGCGGGGGGCGGGTACGAGCAGTACTTC. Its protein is CASSPAGGGYEQYF.